Following are 30 T cell receptor beta chains from one sample sequenced in a study of pediatric ulcerative colitis. TCRdb's copy holds only in-frame clones and misses some; the assay was immunoSEQ multiplex PCR. The sample consists of about 64,000 clones, 70% to 90% of them appearing once. The source material was blood. The origin of the receptors is a boy aged 5-17 years with severe ulcerative colitis.

This chain connects TRBV27 to TRBJ1-4; the D gene is possibly TRBD1 (6 bases). This CDR3 is 14 amino acids long. Trimming stripped 5 bases from V and 7 bases from J, with 14 bases between. CDR1 is MNHEY and CDR2 is SMNVEV in the germline V gene (reference sequence). Here the CDR3 reads CASSPQGQGEKLFF. CDR3 in DNA: TGTGCCAGCAGTCCACAGGGCCAGGGTGAAAAACTGTTTTTT.

The chain carries TRBV27 and TRBJ1-5; unclear D gene. V shed 0 bases and J shed 0 bases, with 6 bases lying between them. This CDR3 spans 15 amino acids. Germline-derived CDR1 and CDR2 are MNHEY and SMNVEV (reference sequence). CDR3 in DNA: TGTGCCAGCAGTTTATCCGGGGTTAGCAATCAGCCCCAGCATTTT. Encoded protein: CASSLSGVSNQPQHF.

The CDR3 loop is CASSPSLAGDTDTQYF. The CDR3, as DNA: TGTGCCAGCAGCCCTTCCCTAGCGGGAGACACAGATACGCAGTATTTT. The chain has TRBV5-6 and TRBJ2-3; 10 bases match TRBD2. Germline-derived CDR1 and CDR2 are SGHDT and YYEEEE. V lost 4 bases to trimming and J lost 2 bases; unmatched junction nucleotides: 7. The CDR3 covers 16 residues.

The CDR3 DNA follows: TGTGCCAGCAGTGAAGGACTAGCGGGAGGGCCGAGGTACAATGAGCAGTTCTTC. Protein: CASSEGLAGGPRYNEQFF. The V call is TRBV6-1, the J call TRBJ2-1; TRBD2 matches at 14 bases. This CDR3 has 18 residues. Germline V gene data show CDR1 as MNHNS and CDR2 as SASEGT. Unmatched junction bases numbered 6, after V lost 1 base and J lost 4 bases.

The chain employs TRBV19 and TRBJ1-4, with D possibly being TRBD1 (5 bases). CDR1 is LNHDA, CDR2 SQIVND, per germline (reference sequence). The CDR3 totals 16 residues. V lost 1 base and J 6 bases, leaving 15 bases between the germline ends. CDR3 nucleotides: TGTGCCAGTAGTATAGGCCCAGGGAAGGGCTATGAAAAACTGTTTTTT. It is translated as CASSIGPGKGYEKLFF.

The chain combines TRBV11-2 with TRBJ2-2, with TRBD2 matching 8 bases. The CDR3 is 15 amino acids. Germline trimming cut 2 bases from V and 7 bases from J; bases unmatched to any gene: 6. Germline loops: CDR1 SGHAT, CDR2 FQNNGV. CDR3 sequence: CASSLFGGAGGELFF. CDR3 DNA: TGTGCCAGCAGCTTATTCGGGGGGGCTGGCGGGGAGCTGTTTTTT.

This clone was recorded once. The chain joins TRBV11-3 to TRBJ1-2; 8 positions agree with TRBD1. This CDR3 contains 13 residues. Per germline, CDR1 SGHNT and CDR2 YENEEA. The V and J ends lost 5 bases and 8 bases, in that order; junction bases with no gene match: 7. The CDR3 is CASSKTGASGYTF. CDR3 sequence (DNA): TGTGCCAGCAGCAAGACAGGGGCTTCGGGCTACACCTTC.

J is TRBJ2-3 and V is TRBV7-2; 8 positions agree with TRBD2. Germline V gene data show CDR1 as SGHTA and CDR2 as FQGNSA. V was pared by 6 bases and J by 4 bases, with 6 bases of the junction left unmatched. The CDR3 has 14 residues. As DNA, the CDR3 is TGTGCCAGCAGTCCGGGACTAGGATCAGATACGCAGTATTTT. Translation: CASSPGLGSDTQYF.

The chain couples TRBV2 to TRBJ2-3; 9 nucleotides align to TRBD1. The CDR3 extends over 15 amino acids. The V and J ends lost 6 bases and 3 bases, in that order; junction bases with no gene match: 7. From germline, CDR1 is SNHLY and CDR2 FYNNEI. The CDR3, as DNA: TGTGCCAGCAGGTGGGACAGGGAAAGGACAGATACGCAGTATTTT. Translating gives CASRWDRERTDTQYF.

This clone came up once. The chain couples TRBV10-3 to TRBJ2-1, with D unclear. Germline loops: CDR1 ENHRY, CDR2 SYGVKD. V was trimmed by 4 bases and J by 4 bases, leaving 11 bases between them. This CDR3 is 14 amino acids long. CDR3: CAISARAEYNEQFF. The CDR3 DNA is TGTGCCATCAGTGCTCGAGCCGAGTACAATGAGCAGTTCTTC.

The chain uses TRBV6-6 and TRBJ1-5; 7 nucleotides match TRBD1. Losses at the gene ends were 6 bases for V and 2 bases for J; bases not matched to a gene: 4. CDR3 length: 14 residues. Germline values: CDR1 MNHNY, CDR2 SVGAGI (reference sequence). The CDR3 DNA reads TGTGCCAGCAGACTCGACAGGGGCAATCAGCCCCAGCATTTT. Translating gives CASRLDRGNQPQHF.

The chain employs TRBV7-9 and TRBJ2-7; TRBD2 matches at 8 bases. With 2 bases clipped from V and 5 bases from J, the junction kept 5 bases outside the gene matches. This CDR3 comprises 14 residues. Germline CDR1 reads SEHNR; CDR2 reads FQNEAQ (reference sequence). This chain's CDR3 is CASSLSAGAHEQYF. The CDR3 nucleotides read TGTGCCAGCAGCTTATCAGCGGGAGCCCACGAGCAGTACTTC.

Points on this clone: One end of the junction does not line up with germline, which may come from a read error. The CDR3 DNA follows: TGTGCCAGCAGTAATCAGGGGAGCAATGGGCAGTTCTTC. It codes for CASSNQGSNGQFF. This rearrangement joins TRBV6-1 to TRBJ2-1, with D maybe TRBD1 (6 bases). Per the germline V gene, CDR1 is MNHNS and CDR2 is SASEGT. This CDR3 is built from 13 residues.

CDR3 in amino acids: CASSLWGVGKGTEAFF. The CDR3, as DNA: TGTGCCAGTAGTTTGTGGGGAGTAGGGAAGGGAACTGAAGCTTTCTTT. The genes are TRBV19 and TRBJ1-1; D is unresolved. CDR3 size: 16 residues. The ends were cut back, 5 bases at V and 5 bases at J, with 21 bases in the middle. Per the germline V gene, CDR1 is LNHDA and CDR2 is SQIVND (reference sequence).

The chain combines TRBV15 with TRBJ1-1; possibly TRBD1 for D (5 bases). This CDR3 comprises 15 residues. Trimming took off 1 base at V and 4 bases at J, with 13 bases between the two ends. Per the germline V gene, CDR1 is LNHNV and CDR2 is YYDKDF (reference sequence). Here the CDR3 reads CATSRGGVDGTEAFF. CDR3 nucleotides: TGTGCCACCAGCAGAGGAGGGGTTGACGGCACTGAAGCTTTCTTT. Full variable domain (outside the CDR3, taken from reference TRBV15 and TRBJ1-1): DAMVIQNPRYQVTQFGKPVTLSCSQTLNHNVMYWYQQKSSQAPKLLFHYYDKDFNNEADTPDNFQSRRPNTSFCFLDIRSPGLGDTAMYLCATSRGGVDGTEAFFGQGTRLTVV.

The chain employs TRBV29-1 and TRBJ2-7; 7 nucleotides align to TRBD2. CDR3 size: 12 residues. Germline trimming cut 7 bases from V and 3 bases from J; bases unmatched to any gene: 6. In germline, CDR1 is SQVTM, CDR2 ANQGSEA. CDR3 nucleotide sequence: TGCAGCGGGGGGGGTACATACTACGAGCAGTACTTC. Translation: CSGGGTYYEQYF.

There are a few counts of this clone. The rearrangement links TRBV13 to TRBJ1-2; D is unresolved. The length of the CDR3 is 15 residues. V was trimmed by 4 bases and J by 3 bases, leaving 15 bases between them. Germline loops: CDR1 PRHDT, CDR2 FYEKMQ (reference sequence). The chain's CDR3 is CASSSLWQDDYGYTF. CDR3 in DNA: TGTGCCAGCAGCTCCCTATGGCAGGACGACTATGGCTACACCTTC.

J is TRBJ1-1 and V is TRBV29-1; D is perhaps TRBD1 (6 bases). This CDR3 contains 14 residues. Germline assignment: CDR1 SQVTM and CDR2 ANQGSEA. V lost 3 bases, J lost 1 base, and 12 bases lay in between. CDR3 protein: CSVDLGHENTEAFF. CDR3 bases: TGCAGCGTTGACTTGGGACACGAGAACACTGAAGCTTTCTTT.

V gene TRBV6-5 combines with J gene TRBJ1-3; D unresolved. Trimming cost V 4 bases and J 0 bases, with 10 bases left between them. Germline loops: CDR1 MNHEY, CDR2 SVGAGI. The CDR3 extends over 15 amino acids. The CDR3 here is CASSSWANSGNTIYF. The CDR3 nucleotides are TGTGCCAGCAGTTCCTGGGCGAACTCTGGAAACACCATATATTTT.

The chain combines TRBV6-5 with TRBJ2-7; no definite D call. Per the germline V gene, CDR1 is MNHEY and CDR2 is SVGAGI. V was clipped by 0 bases and J by 2 bases, with 5 bases between them. The CDR3 spans 13 residues. CDR3 sequence reads: CASSYSVTYEQYF. CDR3 sequence (DNA): TGTGCCAGCAGTTACTCAGTCACCTACGAGCAGTACTTC.

The chain is built from TRBV6-5 and TRBJ2-3; the match to TRBD2 covers 7 bases. The germline CDR1 and CDR2 sequences are MNHEY and SVGAGI. The CDR3 sequence is 14 residues long. The V segment lost 8 bases and the J segment 1 base; nucleotides outside the gene matches: 6. The DNA of the CDR3 is TGTGCCAGCGGGGCGGGAGTCGGCACAGATACGCAGTATTTT. This gives the protein CASGAGVGTDTQYF.

The chain has TRBV25-1 and TRBJ1-2, with TRBD1 matching over 9 bases. This CDR3 contains 14 residues. Germline V gene sequence: CDR1 MGHDK, CDR2 SYGVNS. J gave up 3 bases and V 6 bases, and 5 bases lay outside the gene matches. CDR3 DNA: TGTGCCAGCAGGGGGACAGGGAGGGACTATGGCTACACCTTC. Translation: CASRGTGRDYGYTF.

The sample holds a few counts of this clone. DNA of the CDR3: TGCGCCAGCAGCTTTGGGGGAGAGGGCCAGCCCCAGCATTTT. Translated, it gives CASSFGGEGQPQHF. The J gene is TRBJ1-5, the V gene TRBV5-1, with D perhaps TRBD1 (5 bases). The germline V gene has CDR1 SGHRS and CDR2 YFSETQ. The CDR3 is made up of 14 amino acids. V was cut by 2 bases and J by 7 bases, with 13 bases left in between.

The chain joins TRBV6-4 to TRBJ2-2; a possible D gene is TRBD1 (5 bases). CDR3 size: 14 residues. Deletions cut 5 bases from V and 4 bases from J, with 11 bases between. Germline V lookup: CDR1 MRHNA, CDR2 SNTAGT. The DNA for the CDR3 is TGTGCCAGCAGTAAAGGGGAAAGCACCGGGGAGCTGTTTTTT. Its protein is CASSKGESTGELFF.

This clone has a handful of counts. This chain joins TRBV7-2 and TRBJ1-2; possible D gene TRBD1, 6 bases. V gave up 1 base and J gave up 6 bases, with 15 bases separating them. The germline CDR1 and CDR2 sequences are SGHTA and FQGNSA. The CDR3 extends over 15 amino acids. The CDR3 nucleotides are TGTGCCAGCAGCTTAGATGGGACACCCTGGGATGGCTACACCTTC. Translating it yields CASSLDGTPWDGYTF.

This clone occurred a few times. The chain carries TRBV7-9 and TRBJ2-1; D remains ambiguous. The CDR3 is 18 amino acids. Trimming shortened V by 3 bases and J by 4 bases, and 22 bases separated the two germline ends. Germline values: CDR1 SEHNR, CDR2 FQNEAQ (reference sequence). CDR3 sequence reads: CASSFAPTWKPLYNEQFF. The CDR3, as DNA: TGTGCCAGCAGCTTTGCGCCTACCTGGAAACCCCTTTACAATGAGCAGTTCTTC.

This clone was counted a single time. V and J are TRBV5-1 and TRBJ2-5; weak D call: TRBD2 (5 bases). Germline assignment: CDR1 SGHRS and CDR2 YFSETQ. The CDR3 consists of 20 residues. V lost 0 bases and J 4 bases, leaving 28 bases between the germline ends. CDR3 sequence reads: CASSLAMGGRAAPRAETQYF. For the CDR3, the DNA is TGCGCCAGCAGCTTGGCGATGGGTGGTCGAGCGGCCCCACGAGCAGAGACCCAGTACTTC.

The chain joins TRBV10-1 to TRBJ2-1; no clear D. Germline V gives CDR1 WNHNN, CDR2 SYGVQD (reference sequence). V lost 2 bases and J 7 bases, leaving 6 bases between the germline ends. This CDR3 spans 12 amino acids. In DNA, the CDR3 is TGCGCCAGCAGTGAGGGCCTTAATGAGCAGTTCTTC. Its translation is CASSEGLNEQFF.

The chain uses TRBV5-7 and TRBJ1-2; D is ambiguous. TRBV5-7 carries the ORF label, with uncertain function. This CDR3 is 15 amino acids long. Trimming took off 1 base at V and 2 bases at J, with 12 bases between the two ends. The CDR3 region is CASSLRGGGNYGYTF. The CDR3 nucleotides are TGTGCCAGCAGCTTGCGGGGAGGTGGGAACTATGGCTACACCTTC.

V usage is TRBV19 and J usage is TRBJ1-2; D possibly corresponds to TRBD1 (5 bases). The CDR3 loop spans 13 amino acids. V was clipped by 8 bases and J by 4 bases, with 14 bases between them. The germline CDR1 and CDR2 sequences are LNHDA and SQIVND (reference sequence). CDR3 coding DNA: TGTGCCAGTCAGGGAGGGAGGGGCTATGGCTACACCTTC. It yields the protein CASQGGRGYGYTF.